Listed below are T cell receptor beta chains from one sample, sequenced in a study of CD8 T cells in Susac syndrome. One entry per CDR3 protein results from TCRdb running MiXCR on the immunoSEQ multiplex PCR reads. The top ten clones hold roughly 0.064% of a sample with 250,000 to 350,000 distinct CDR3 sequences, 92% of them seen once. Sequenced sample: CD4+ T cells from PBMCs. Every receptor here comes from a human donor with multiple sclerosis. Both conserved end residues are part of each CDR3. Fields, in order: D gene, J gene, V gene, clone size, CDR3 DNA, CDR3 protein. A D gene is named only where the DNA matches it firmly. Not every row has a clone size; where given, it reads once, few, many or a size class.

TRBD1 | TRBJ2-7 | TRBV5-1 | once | TGCGCCAGCAGCTCGCCGGGACAGGGAGGCGAGCAGTACTTC | CASSSPGQGGEQYF
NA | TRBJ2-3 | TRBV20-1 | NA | TGCAGTGCTGGAGCGGACTCCCGTAGCACAGATACGCAGTATTTT | CSAGADSRSTDTQYF
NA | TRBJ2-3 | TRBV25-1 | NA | TGTGCCAGCAGTGCCATCGGGCCGGCAGATACGCAGTATTTT | CASSAIGPADTQYF
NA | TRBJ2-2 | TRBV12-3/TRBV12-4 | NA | TGTGCCAGCAGTTTATATGGAGGGGAATCCACCGGGGAGCTGTTTTTT | CASSLYGGESTGELFF
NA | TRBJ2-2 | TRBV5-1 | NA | TGCGCCAGCAGCATTTGGGCAGGGAACACCGGGGAGCTGTTTTTT | CASSIWAGNTGELFF
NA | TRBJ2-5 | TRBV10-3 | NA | TGTGCCATCAGGGGCGGCAGGAACCCAGAGACCCAGTACTTC | CAIRGGRNPETQYF
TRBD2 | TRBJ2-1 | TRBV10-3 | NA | TGTGCCACCAAGGGGGCTAGCGGGACCTACAATGAGCAGTTCTTC | CATKGASGTYNEQFF
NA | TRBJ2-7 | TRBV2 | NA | TGTGCCAGCACCGGGGCCTACGAGCAGTACTTC | CASTGAYEQYF
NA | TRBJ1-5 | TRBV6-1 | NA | TGTGCCAGCAGTAGGCCCTATAGCAATCAGCCCCAGCATTTT | CASSRPYSNQPQHF
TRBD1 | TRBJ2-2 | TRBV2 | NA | TGTGCCAGCACCGACCTGGACAGGGGAGGAACCGGGGAGCTGTTTTTT | CASTDLDRGGTGELFF
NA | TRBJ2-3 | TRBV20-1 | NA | TGCAGTGCGCCCCTAGGGGTGGGGCACACAGATACGCAGTATTTT | CSAPLGVGHTDTQYF
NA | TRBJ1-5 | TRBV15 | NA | TGTGCCACCAGCAGAGATGGAGCCATAGGAGGCAATCAGCCCCAGCATTTT | CATSRDGAIGGNQPQHF
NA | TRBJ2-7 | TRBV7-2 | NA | TGTGCCAGCAGCTTAACGGGAGTGATCTCCTACGAGCAGTACTTC | CASSLTGVISYEQYF
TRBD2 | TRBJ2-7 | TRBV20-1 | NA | TGCAGTGCTGCACTAGCGGGAGGACCCTCCTACGAGCAGTACTTC | CSAALAGGPSYEQYF
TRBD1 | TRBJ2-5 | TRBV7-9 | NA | TGTGCCAGCAGGTGGACAGGGGGCCAAGAGACCCAGTACTTC | CASRWTGGQETQYF
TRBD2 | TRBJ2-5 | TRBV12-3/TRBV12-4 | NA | TGTGCCAGCAGTTTAGGCCAACTAGCGGGGGGACAAGAGACCCAGTACTTC | CASSLGQLAGGQETQYF
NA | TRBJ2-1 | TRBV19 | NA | TGTGCCAGTAGCTCGTCCCTCGGGAGTCACAATGAGCAGTTCTTC | CASSSSLGSHNEQFF
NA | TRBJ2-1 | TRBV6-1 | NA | TGTGCCAGCCGAGTAGGGAGAGGCTCCTACAATGAGCAGTTCTTC | CASRVGRGSYNEQFF
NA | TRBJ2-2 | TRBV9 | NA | TGTGCCAGCAGCGTAGACCTCGTCACCGGGGAGCTGTTTTTT | CASSVDLVTGELFF
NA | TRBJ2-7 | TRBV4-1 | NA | TGCGCCAGCAGCCAAGAAAGGACAGCTCCCTACGAGCAGTACTTC | CASSQERTAPYEQYF
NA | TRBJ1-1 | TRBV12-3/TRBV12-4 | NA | TGTGCCAGCAACCTGGACACCCCGAGAGAAACTGAAGCTTTCTTT | CASNLDTPRETEAFF
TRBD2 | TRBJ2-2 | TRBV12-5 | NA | TGTGCTAGTGGTTCAACAGGACTAGCGGGGCCCAACACCGGGGAGCTGTTTTTT | CASGSTGLAGPNTGELFF
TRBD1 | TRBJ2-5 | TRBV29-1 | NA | TGCAGCGTTGGGCAGGGGGCGAGCGGGGAGACCCAGTACTTC | CSVGQGASGETQYF
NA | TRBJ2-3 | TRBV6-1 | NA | TGTGCCAGCAGTGAAGCGGGGCTTAACACAGATACGCAGTATTTT | CASSEAGLNTDTQYF
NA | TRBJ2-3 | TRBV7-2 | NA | TGTGCCAGCAGCCTCGGACCGGGGCCGCAGTATTTT | CASSLGPGPQYF
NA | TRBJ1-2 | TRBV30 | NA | TGTGCCTGGAGCCTGGGAGAACCTAACTATGGCTACACCTTC | CAWSLGEPNYGYTF
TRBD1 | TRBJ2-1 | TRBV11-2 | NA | TGTGCCAGCAGCCAGGGACAGAGGTACAATGAGCAGTTCTTC | CASSQGQRYNEQFF
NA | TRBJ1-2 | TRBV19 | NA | TGTGCCAGTACGACAGGCCTAGAAGACGGCTACACCTTC | CASTTGLEDGYTF
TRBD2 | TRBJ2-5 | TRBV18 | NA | TGTGCCAGCTCACGCCCGGGACTAGCTCAAGAGACCCAGTACTTC | CASSRPGLAQETQYF
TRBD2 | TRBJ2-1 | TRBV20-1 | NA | TGCAGTGCCCGAAGTAGCACTAGCGGGATCTACAATGAGCAGTTCTTC | CSARSSTSGIYNEQFF
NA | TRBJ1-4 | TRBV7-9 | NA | TGTGCCAGCAGCTTCTTCCGTGCGGCAACTAATGAAAAACTGTTTTTT | CASSFFRAATNEKLFF
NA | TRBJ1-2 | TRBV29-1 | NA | TGCAGCGCGTTTACAGCTAACTATGGCTACACCTTC | CSAFTANYGYTF